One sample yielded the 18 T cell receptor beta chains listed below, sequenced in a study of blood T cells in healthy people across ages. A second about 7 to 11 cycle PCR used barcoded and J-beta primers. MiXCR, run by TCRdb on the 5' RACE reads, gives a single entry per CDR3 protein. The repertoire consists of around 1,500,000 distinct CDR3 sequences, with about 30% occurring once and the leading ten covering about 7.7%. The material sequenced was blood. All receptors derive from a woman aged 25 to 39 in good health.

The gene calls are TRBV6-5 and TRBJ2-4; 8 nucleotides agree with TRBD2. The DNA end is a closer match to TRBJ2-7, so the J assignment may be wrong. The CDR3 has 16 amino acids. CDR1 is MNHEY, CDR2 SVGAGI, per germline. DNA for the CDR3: TGTGCCAGCAGTTACTCCGGGACTAGTCGACCCTACGAGCAGTACTTC. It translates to CASSYSGTSRPYEQYF.

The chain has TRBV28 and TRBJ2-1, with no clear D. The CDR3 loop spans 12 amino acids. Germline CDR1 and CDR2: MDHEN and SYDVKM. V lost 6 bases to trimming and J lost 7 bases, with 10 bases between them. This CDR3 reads CASRNQPNEQFF. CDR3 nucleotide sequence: TGTGCCAGCAGAAATCAGCCAAATGAGCAGTTCTTC.

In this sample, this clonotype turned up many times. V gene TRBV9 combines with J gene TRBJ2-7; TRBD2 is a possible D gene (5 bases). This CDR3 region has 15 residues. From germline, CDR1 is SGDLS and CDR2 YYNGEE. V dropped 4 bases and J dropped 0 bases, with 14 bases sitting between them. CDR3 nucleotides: TGTGCCAGCAGCCCACCGGGCGGGCTCTCCTACGAGCAGTACTTC. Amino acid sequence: CASSPPGGLSYEQYF.

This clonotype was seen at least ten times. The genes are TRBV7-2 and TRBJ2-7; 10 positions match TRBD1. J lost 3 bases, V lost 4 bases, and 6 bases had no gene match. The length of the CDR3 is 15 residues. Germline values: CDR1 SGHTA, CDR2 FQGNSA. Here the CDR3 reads CASSYEGTGDYEQYF. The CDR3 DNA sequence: TGTGCCAGCAGCTACGAAGGGACAGGGGACTACGAGCAGTACTTC.

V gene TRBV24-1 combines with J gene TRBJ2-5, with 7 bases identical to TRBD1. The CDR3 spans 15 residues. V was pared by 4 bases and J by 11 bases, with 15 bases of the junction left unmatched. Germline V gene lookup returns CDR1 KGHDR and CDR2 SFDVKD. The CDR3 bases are TGTGCCACCAGTGAAGGGGGCGACCCTGTCAATGAGCAGTACTTC. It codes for CATSEGGDPVNEQYF.

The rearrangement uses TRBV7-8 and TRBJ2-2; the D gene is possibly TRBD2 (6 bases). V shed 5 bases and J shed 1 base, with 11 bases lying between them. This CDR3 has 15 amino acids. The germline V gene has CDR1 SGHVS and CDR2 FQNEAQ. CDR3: CASSRGSQNTGELFF. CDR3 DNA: TGTGCCAGCAGCCGGGGGTCTCAGAACACCGGGGAGCTGTTTTTT.

The CDR3: CASRPYSNTEAFF. CDR3 bases: TGTGCCAGCAGACCCTACTCGAACACTGAAGCTTTCTTT. J is TRBJ1-1 and V is TRBV28; D not certain. This CDR3 contains 13 residues. The V gene lost 6 bases and the J gene lost 1 base, with 9 bases spanning the gap. The germline CDR1 and CDR2 sequences are MDHEN and SYDVKM.

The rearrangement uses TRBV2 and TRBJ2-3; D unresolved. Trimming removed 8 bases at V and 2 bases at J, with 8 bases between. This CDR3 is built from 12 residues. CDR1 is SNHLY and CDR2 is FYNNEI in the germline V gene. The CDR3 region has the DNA TGTGCCAGCGGATATACCACAGATACGCAGTATTTT. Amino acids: CASGYTTDTQYF.

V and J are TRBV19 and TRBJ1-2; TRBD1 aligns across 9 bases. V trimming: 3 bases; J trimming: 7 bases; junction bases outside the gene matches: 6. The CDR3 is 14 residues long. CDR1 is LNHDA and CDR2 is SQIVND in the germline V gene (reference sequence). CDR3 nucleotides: TGTGCCAGTAGTATCCAGGACAGGGGATTTGGCTACACCTTC. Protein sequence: CASSIQDRGFGYTF.

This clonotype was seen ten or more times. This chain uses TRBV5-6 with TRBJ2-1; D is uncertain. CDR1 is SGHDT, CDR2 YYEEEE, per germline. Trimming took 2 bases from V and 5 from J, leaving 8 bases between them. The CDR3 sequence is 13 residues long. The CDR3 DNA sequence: TGTGCCAGCAGCTTAAGGCGAAACAATGAGCAGTTCTTC. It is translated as CASSLRRNNEQFF.

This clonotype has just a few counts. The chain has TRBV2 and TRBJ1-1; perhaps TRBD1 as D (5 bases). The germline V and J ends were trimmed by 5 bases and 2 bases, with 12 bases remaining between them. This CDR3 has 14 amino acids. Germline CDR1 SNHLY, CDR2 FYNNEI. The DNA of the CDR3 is TGTGCCAGCAGTCGGGGCTACTTAAACACTGAAGCTTTCTTT. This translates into CASSRGYLNTEAFF.

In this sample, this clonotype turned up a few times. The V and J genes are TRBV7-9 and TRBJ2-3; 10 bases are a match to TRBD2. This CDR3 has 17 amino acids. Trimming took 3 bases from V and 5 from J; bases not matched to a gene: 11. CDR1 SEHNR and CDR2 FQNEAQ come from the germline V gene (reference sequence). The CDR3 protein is CASSFWGASGSGDTQYF. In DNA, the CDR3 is TGTGCCAGCAGCTTCTGGGGGGCTAGCGGGAGTGGAGATACGCAGTATTTT.

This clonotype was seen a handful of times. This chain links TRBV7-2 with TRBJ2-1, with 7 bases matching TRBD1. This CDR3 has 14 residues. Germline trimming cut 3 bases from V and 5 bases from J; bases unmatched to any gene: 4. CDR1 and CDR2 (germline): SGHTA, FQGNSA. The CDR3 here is CASSFITGDNEQFF. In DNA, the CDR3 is TGTGCCAGCAGCTTTATTACAGGGGACAATGAGCAGTTCTTC.

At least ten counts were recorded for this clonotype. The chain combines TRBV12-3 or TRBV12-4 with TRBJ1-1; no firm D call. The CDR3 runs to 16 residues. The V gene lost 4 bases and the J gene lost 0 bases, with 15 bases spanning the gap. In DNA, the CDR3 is TGTGCCAGCAGTTCGGCGAAGGCCTTATTGAACACTGAAGCTTTCTTT. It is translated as CASSSAKALLNTEAFF.

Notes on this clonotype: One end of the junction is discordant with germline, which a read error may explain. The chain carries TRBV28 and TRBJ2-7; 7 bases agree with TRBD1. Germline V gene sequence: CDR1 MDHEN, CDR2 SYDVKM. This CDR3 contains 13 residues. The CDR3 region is CASGDRVSYEQYF. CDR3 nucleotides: TGTGCCAGCGGTGACAGGGTCTCCTACGAACAGTACTTC. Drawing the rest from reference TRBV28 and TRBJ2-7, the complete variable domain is DVKVTQSSRYLVKRTGEKVFLECVQDMDHENMFWYRQDPGLGLRLIYFSYDVKMKEKGDIPEGYSVSREKKERFSLILESASTNQTSMYLCASGDRVSYEQYFGPGTRLTVT.

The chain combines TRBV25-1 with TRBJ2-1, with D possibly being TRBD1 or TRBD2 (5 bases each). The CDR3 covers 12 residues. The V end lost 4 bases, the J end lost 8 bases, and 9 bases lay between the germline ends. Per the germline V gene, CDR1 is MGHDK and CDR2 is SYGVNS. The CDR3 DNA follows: TGTGCCAGCAGTGTCGGGGCCGATGAGCAGTTCTTC. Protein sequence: CASSVGADEQFF.

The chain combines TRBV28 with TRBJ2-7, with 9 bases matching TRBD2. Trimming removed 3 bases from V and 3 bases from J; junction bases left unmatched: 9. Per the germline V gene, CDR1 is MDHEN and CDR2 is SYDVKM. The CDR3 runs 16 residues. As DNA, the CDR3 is TGTGCCAGCAGTTTGAGGTGGCGGGAGGGGGTCTACGAGCAGTACTTC. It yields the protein CASSLRWREGVYEQYF.

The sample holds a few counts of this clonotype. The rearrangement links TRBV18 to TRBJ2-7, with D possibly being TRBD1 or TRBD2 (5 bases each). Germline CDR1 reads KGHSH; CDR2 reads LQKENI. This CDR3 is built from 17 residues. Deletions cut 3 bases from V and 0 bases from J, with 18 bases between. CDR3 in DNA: TGTGCCAGCTCACCCCAGGGAGCCCACCGTAGCTCCTACGAGCAGTACTTC. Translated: CASSPQGAHRSSYEQYF.